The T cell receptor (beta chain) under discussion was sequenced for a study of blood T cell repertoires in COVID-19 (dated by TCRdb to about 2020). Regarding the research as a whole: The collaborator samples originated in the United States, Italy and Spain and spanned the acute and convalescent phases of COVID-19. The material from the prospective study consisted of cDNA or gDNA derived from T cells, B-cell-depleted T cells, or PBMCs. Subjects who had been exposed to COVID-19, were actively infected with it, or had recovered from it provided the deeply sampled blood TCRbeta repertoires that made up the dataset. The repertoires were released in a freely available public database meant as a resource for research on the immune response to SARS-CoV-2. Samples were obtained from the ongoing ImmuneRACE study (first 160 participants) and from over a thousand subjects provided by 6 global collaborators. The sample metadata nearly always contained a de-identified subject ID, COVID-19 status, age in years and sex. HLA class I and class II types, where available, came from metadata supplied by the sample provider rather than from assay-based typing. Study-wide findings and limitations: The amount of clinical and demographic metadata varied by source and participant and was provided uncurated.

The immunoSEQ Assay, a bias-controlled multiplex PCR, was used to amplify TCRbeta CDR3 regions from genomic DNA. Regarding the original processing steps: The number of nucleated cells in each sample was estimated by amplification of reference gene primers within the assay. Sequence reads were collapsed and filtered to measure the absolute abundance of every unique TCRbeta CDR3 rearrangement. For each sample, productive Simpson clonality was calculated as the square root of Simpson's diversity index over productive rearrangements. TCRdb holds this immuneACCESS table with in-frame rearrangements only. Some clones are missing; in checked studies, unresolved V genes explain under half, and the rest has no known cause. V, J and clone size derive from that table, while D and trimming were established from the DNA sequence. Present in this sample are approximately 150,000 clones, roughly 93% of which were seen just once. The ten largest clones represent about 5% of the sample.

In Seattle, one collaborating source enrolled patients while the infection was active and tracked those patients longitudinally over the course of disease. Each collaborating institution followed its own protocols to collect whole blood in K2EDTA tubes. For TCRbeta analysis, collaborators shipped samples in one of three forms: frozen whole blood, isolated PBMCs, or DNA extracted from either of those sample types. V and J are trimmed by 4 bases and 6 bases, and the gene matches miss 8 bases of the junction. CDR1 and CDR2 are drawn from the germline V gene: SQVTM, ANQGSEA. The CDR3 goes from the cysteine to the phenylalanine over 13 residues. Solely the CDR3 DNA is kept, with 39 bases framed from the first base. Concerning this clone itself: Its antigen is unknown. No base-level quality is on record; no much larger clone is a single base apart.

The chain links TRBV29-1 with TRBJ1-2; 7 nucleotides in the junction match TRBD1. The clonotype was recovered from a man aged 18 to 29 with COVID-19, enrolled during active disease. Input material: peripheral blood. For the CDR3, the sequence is CSVGYSGQHGYTF. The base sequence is TGCAGCGTTGGGTATTCGGGACAGCATGGCTACACCTTC.